This T cell receptor beta chain was recovered during a study of technical replicates of blood from a handful of donors. Only in-frame clones appear in the TCRdb table, and some are missing; sequencing was by immunoSEQ multiplex PCR. The repertoire holds some 63,000 clones, with roughly 89% as singletons. Germline-derived CDR1 and CDR2 are SGHAT and FQNNGV. V shed 8 bases, J shed 6 bases, and the junction held 21 bases outside the gene matches. The CDR3 has 19 residues. The chain is built from TRBV11-2 and TRBJ2-2, with 10 bases fitting TRBD1. The TCR comes from a human donor in good health. Some clones in this sample may be carry-over from other donors' samples. The sequenced sample consisted of PBMCs. CDR3 protein: CASATFDRGRAVVPGELFF. CDR3 bases: TGTGCCAGCGCGACTTTCGACAGGGGGCGCGCGGTAGTCCCCGGGGAGCTGTTTTTT.